The 20 T cell receptor beta chains below come from one sample, sequenced in a study of blood T cell repertoires in COVID-19. Sequencing used immunoSEQ multiplex PCR; TCRdb keeps in-frame clones, though not all of them. The sample lists some 240,000 clones; around 82% were seen once. The sequenced material came from peripheral blood. The receptors originated from a human donor in a cohort sampled during active COVID-19.

This chain connects TRBV18 to TRBJ2-3, with D unclear. The CDR3 is 13 residues long. Germline V gene sequence: CDR1 KGHSH, CDR2 LQKENI. Trimming stripped 2 bases from V and 1 base from J, with 4 bases between. The CDR3 DNA is TGTGCCAGCTCACCAGGCCGCACAGATACGCAGTATTTT. This gives the protein CASSPGRTDTQYF.

V usage is TRBV6-5 and J usage is TRBJ1-1; 9 bases agree with TRBD1. The V gene's germline CDR1 is MNHEY and CDR2 SVGAGI. With V trimmed by 1 base and J by 3 bases, 6 bases remained unmatched. The CDR3 covers 16 residues. Here the CDR3 DNA reads TGTGCCAGCAGTTACTGGTTCACAGGGGGCTACACTGAAGCTTTCTTT. It codes for CASSYWFTGGYTEAFF.

This rearrangement joins TRBV5-1 to TRBJ2-2; no definite D call. Germline CDR1 is SGHRS and CDR2 is YFSETQ. The V and J ends lost 4 bases and 1 base respectively, with 8 bases between them. CDR3 size: 14 residues. Written as DNA, the CDR3 is TGCGCCAGCAGCATGCCAGGGAACACCGGGGAGCTGTTTTTT. It specifies CASSMPGNTGELFF.

The gene calls are TRBV19 and TRBJ2-5; D is undetermined. V lost 10 bases and J 5 bases, leaving 20 bases between the germline ends. The CDR3 spans 14 residues. Per germline, CDR1 LNHDA and CDR2 SQIVND (reference sequence). The CDR3 sequence is CATRSGSLRETQYF. In DNA, the CDR3 is TGTGCCACCCGGTCCGGGTCCCTCCGGGAGACCCAGTACTTC. Looking up the rest from reference TRBV19 and TRBJ2-5 gives the full variable domain: DGGITQSPKYLFRKEGQNVTLSCEQNLNHDAMYWYRQDPGQGLRLIYYSQIVNDFQKGDIAEGYSVSREKKESFPLTVTSAQKNPTAFYLCATRSGSLRETQYFGPGTRLLVL.

By proportion, this clone is medium-sized. The CDR3 protein is CASSLAMGTTAEQYF. The DNA for the CDR3 is TGTGCCAGCAGCTTAGCGATGGGGACAACCGCCGAGCAGTACTTC. The chain carries TRBV7-8 and TRBJ2-7, with D perhaps TRBD1 (6 bases). The CDR3 has 15 amino acids. CDR1 and CDR2 from the germline V gene are SGHVS and FQNEAQ. Deletions cut 0 bases from V and 6 bases from J, with 15 bases between.

The genes are TRBV5-4 and TRBJ2-2, with 7 bases identical to TRBD2. The CDR3 is made up of 14 amino acids. The junction had 4 bases not matched to a gene; V was cut back by 3 bases and J by 5 bases. From germline, CDR1 is SGHNT and CDR2 YYREEE (reference sequence). CDR3 loop: CASSSEAGTGELFF. DNA for the CDR3: TGTGCCAGCAGCTCGGAAGCGGGGACCGGGGAGCTGTTTTTT.

This rearrangement joins TRBV12-3 or TRBV12-4 to TRBJ1-1, with a weak D call TRBD1 (5 bases). The CDR3 is made up of 12 amino acids. V lost 2 bases, J lost 7 bases, and 8 bases lay in between. The CDR3 spells CASSLFTGEAFF. CDR3 in DNA: TGTGCCAGCAGTTTATTCACAGGTGAAGCTTTCTTT.

V is TRBV6-1 and J is TRBJ2-7; 9 bases agree with TRBD2. This CDR3 comprises 16 residues. Germline V CDR1 and CDR2: MNHNS, SASEGT. With V trimmed by 0 bases and J by 0 bases, 3 bases remained unmatched. The CDR3 coding sequence is TGTGCCAGCAGTGAAGCCCGGACTAGCGACTCCTACGAGCAGTACTTC. Translation: CASSEARTSDSYEQYF.

The chain couples TRBV6-6 to TRBJ2-7, with D possibly being TRBD1 (5 bases). The ends were cut back, 5 bases at V and 2 bases at J, with 7 bases in the middle. Germline V lookup: CDR1 MNHNY, CDR2 SVGAGI (reference sequence). The CDR3 covers 12 residues. CDR3 region: CASSAGTYEQYF. CDR3 nucleotide sequence: TGTGCCAGCAGTGCAGGGACCTACGAGCAGTACTTC.

This sequence joins TRBV28 and TRBJ2-3, with 8 bases fitting TRBD2. The CDR3 runs 15 residues. CDR1 is MDHEN and CDR2 is SYDVKM in the germline V gene. Germline trimming cut 2 bases from V and 7 bases from J; bases unmatched to any gene: 8. The CDR3 region is CASSLTAGVRNTQYF. CDR3 DNA sequence: TGTGCCAGCAGTTTAACAGCGGGAGTAAGAAATACGCAGTATTTT.

The chain recombines TRBV13 with TRBJ1-1; D unclear. The CDR3 contains 14 residues. CDR1 and CDR2 from the germline V gene are PRHDT and FYEKMQ (reference sequence). V lost 1 base and J 0 bases, leaving 6 bases between the germline ends. CDR3 DNA sequence: TGTGCCAGCAGCTTAGCTCGTTTGAACACTGAAGCTTTCTTT. Translated: CASSLARLNTEAFF.

The gene calls are TRBV19 and TRBJ1-5; D perhaps matches TRBD1 (6 bases). V was trimmed by 6 bases and J by 7 bases, leaving 16 bases between them. Germline lookup yields CDR1 LNHDA and CDR2 SQIVND (reference sequence). The CDR3 runs to 14 residues. The CDR3, as DNA: TGTGCCAGTAGAGAAACCAGGGGTTTGCAGCCCCAGCATTTT. This codes for CASRETRGLQPQHF.

The chain combines TRBV28 with TRBJ2-7; no clear D. Looked up from germline, CDR1 is MDHEN and CDR2 is SYDVKM. The V end lost 4 bases, the J end lost 4 bases, and 11 bases lay between the germline ends. The CDR3 has 13 amino acids. The CDR3 reads CASSSQQHYEQYF. The CDR3 coding sequence is TGTGCCAGCAGTTCTCAACAGCATTACGAGCAGTACTTC.

The chain links TRBV5-1 to TRBJ1-6; tentatively, D is TRBD1 (6 bases). Germline-derived CDR1 and CDR2 are SGHRS and YFSETQ. The CDR3 has 16 residues. Between the trimmed V and J ends, which lost 0 bases and 9 bases, there was a span of 16 bases. CDR3 sequence: CASSLEVGGSGSPLHF. CDR3 in DNA: TGCGCCAGCAGCTTGGAGGTAGGGGGATCGGGTTCACCCCTCCACTTT.

The chain couples TRBV18 to TRBJ1-3; TRBD1 matches 7 bases. The CDR3 has 14 amino acids. Germline trimming cut 3 bases from V and 4 bases from J; bases unmatched to any gene: 3. The V gene's germline CDR1 is KGHSH and CDR2 LQKENI. CDR3 in DNA: TGTGCCAGCTCACCTCCGGGACAGGGAAACACCATATATTTT. Encoded protein: CASSPPGQGNTIYF. Using reference TRBV18 and TRBJ1-3 for the parts outside the CDR3, the full variable domain is NAGVMQNPRHLVRRRGQEARLRCSPMKGHSHVYWYRQLPEEGLKFMVYLQKENIIDESGMPKERFSAEFPKEGPSILRIQQVVRGDSAAYFCASSPPGQGNTIYFGEGSWLTVV.

This clone has only a few counts. V gene TRBV28 combines with J gene TRBJ2-7; 10 bases are a match to TRBD2. The CDR3 length is 16 residues. With V trimmed by 4 bases and J by 2 bases, 8 bases remained unmatched. Germline V gene lookup returns CDR1 MDHEN and CDR2 SYDVKM. CDR3 sequence: CASSSPGLAVTYEQYF. The DNA of the CDR3 is TGTGCCAGCAGTTCTCCTGGACTAGCGGTTACCTACGAGCAGTACTTC.

The chain uses TRBV4-2 and TRBJ1-1, with TRBD1 matching 7 bases. The V and J ends lost 8 bases and 1 base, in that order; junction bases with no gene match: 7. The germline V gene has CDR1 LGHNA and CDR2 YNFKEQ. The CDR3 loop spans 14 amino acids. DNA of the CDR3: TGTGCCAGCGCCAAGAGACAGGGGAACACTGAAGCTTTCTTT. As protein: CASAKRQGNTEAFF.

This clone was detected once. The rearrangement uses TRBV6-2 or TRBV6-3 and TRBJ2-2; 12 bases fit TRBD1. The CDR3 runs to 17 residues. Trimming took 5 bases from V and 5 from J; bases not matched to a gene: 9. Germline loops: CDR1 MNHEY, CDR2 SVGEGT. The CDR3 region has the DNA TGTGCCAGCAGTCCCGGGACAGGGGGCGCGTGGACCGGGGAGCTGTTTTTT. It specifies CASSPGTGGAWTGELFF.

The chain links TRBV7-3 to TRBJ2-3; D uncertain. The V end lost 3 bases, the J end lost 4 bases, and 8 bases lay between the germline ends. The CDR3 is 13 amino acids. Germline V gene sequence: CDR1 SGHTA, CDR2 FQGTGA. This chain's CDR3 is CASSLSSPDTQYF. In DNA form, the CDR3 reads TGTGCCAGCAGCTTGTCATCCCCAGATACGCAGTATTTT.

The rearrangement joins TRBV6-2 or TRBV6-3 to TRBJ1-5; TRBD1 agrees at 7 bases. V dropped 5 bases and J dropped 8; count of bases not matched to a gene: 6. Germline V gene lookup returns CDR1 MNHEY and CDR2 SVGEGT. This CDR3 is built from 13 residues. CDR3 protein: CASSREGAEPQHF. The CDR3 region has the DNA TGTGCCAGCAGTCGGGAGGGGGCTGAGCCCCAGCATTTT.